Sequencing of this TCR beta chain was carried out in a study of OX40 agonist ivuxolimab in advanced cancers. Some clones are missing from TCRdb's copy, which holds only in-frame ones; the method was immunoSEQ multiplex PCR. The data contain under 70,000 clones, approximately 85% of them singletons. Points on this clone: Antigen unknown.

General study findings and limits: Antigen specificity of clonally expanded peripheral T cells was not established.

CDR1 and CDR2 (germline): SGHTA, FQGNSA. This CDR3 is 12 amino acids long. V lost 5 bases to trimming and J lost 6 bases, with 8 bases between them. This TCR came from an adult with an advanced solid tumor such as melanoma, head and neck, liver or kidney cancer. Here the sequenced sample was CD4+ or CD8+ T cells sorted from blood, taken in a trial of the OX40 agonist ivuxolimab. The rearrangement joins TRBV7-2 to TRBJ2-1; tentative D call: TRBD1 (6 bases). The CDR3 nucleotides are TGTGCCAGCAGCCTGACAGGCAATGAGCAGTTCTTC. Translating gives CASSLTGNEQFF.